These 23 T cell receptor beta chains were sequenced from one sample in a study of T cells in Graves' hyperthyroidism and ophthalmopathy. Amplified TCR beta CDR3 regions derived from RNA transcripts. Initially, a first-round RT-PCR of the TCR CDR3 employed the HTBI primer set. TCRdb reprocessed the multiplex PCR reads via MiXCR and lists one record per CDR3 protein. The table lists hundreds of thousands of distinct CDR3 sequences, around 14% of them singletons. The sample comprised blood. The receptors originated from a woman under 30 with Graves' hyperthyroidism.

The CDR3 region is CASSLVSGASSYNEQFF. DNA of the CDR3: TGTGCCAGCAGCTTAGTATCTGGAGCCAGCTCCTACAATGAGCAGTTCTTC. This chain connects TRBV7-6 to TRBJ2-1; D gene unclear. Trimming removed 1 base at V and 0 bases at J, with 13 bases between. CDR1 SGHVS and CDR2 FNYEAQ come from the germline V gene. The CDR3 spans 17 residues.

This clonotype was observed a few times. The gene calls are TRBV5-6 and TRBJ2-1, with a possible D match to TRBD2 (6 bases). V lost 4 bases and J 5 bases, leaving 19 bases between the germline ends. Germline V gene data show CDR1 as SGHDT and CDR2 as YYEEEE. The CDR3 runs 16 residues. The CDR3 sequence is CASSMTGARRNNEQFF. Here the CDR3 DNA reads TGTGCCAGCAGCATGACGGGAGCGAGACGGAACAATGAGCAGTTCTTC.

This clonotype occurred a few times. This sequence joins TRBV7-8 and TRBJ2-5; 10 nucleotides line up with TRBD2. The CDR3 covers 15 residues. Looked up from germline, CDR1 is SGHVS and CDR2 is FQNEAQ. Trimming at V came to 1 base and at J to 3 bases, leaving 2 bases not matched to a gene. The CDR3 DNA is TGTGCCAGCAGCTTAGGACTAGCGGGTAAAGAGACCCAGTACTTC. This gives the protein CASSLGLAGKETQYF.

This clonotype appeared many times. In nucleotides, the CDR3 is TGTGCCAGCAGCAATACAGGGGTCCTATCGAACACCGGGGAGCTGTTTTTT. It codes for CASSNTGVLSNTGELFF. J is TRBJ2-2 and V is TRBV5-6, with TRBD1 identical over 7 bases. Looked up from germline, CDR1 is SGHDT and CDR2 is YYEEEE. J gave up 0 bases and V 4 bases, and 9 bases lay outside the gene matches. This CDR3 comprises 17 residues. Supplemented by reference TRBV5-6 and TRBJ2-2, the full variable domain reads DAGVTQSPTHLIKTRGQQVTLRCSPKSGHDTVSWYQQALGQGPQFIFQYYEEEERQRGNFPDRFSGHQFPNYSSELNVNALLLGDSALYLCASSNTGVLSNTGELFFGEGSRLTVL.

CDR3 nucleotides: TGTGCCAGCTCAACCACAGGAAGCTCCTACAATGAGCAGTTCTTC. This sequence encodes CASSTTGSSYNEQFF. This chain joins TRBV18 and TRBJ2-1; perhaps TRBD1 as D (5 bases). The germline V and J ends were trimmed by 5 bases and 0 bases, with 11 bases remaining between them. Germline V gene lookup returns CDR1 KGHSH and CDR2 LQKENI. The CDR3 sequence is 15 residues long. Using reference TRBV18 and TRBJ2-1 for the parts outside the CDR3, the full variable domain is NAGVMQNPRHLVRRRGQEARLRCSPMKGHSHVYWYRQLPEEGLKFMVYLQKENIIDESGMPKERFSAEFPKEGPSILRIQQVVRGDSAAYFCASSTTGSSYNEQFFGPGTRLTVL.

The chain couples TRBV4-1 to TRBJ2-1; 8 nucleotides line up with TRBD2. CDR3 length: 18 amino acids. CDR1 MGHRA and CDR2 YSYEKL come from the germline V gene. The V and J ends lost 3 bases and 5 bases, in that order; junction bases with no gene match: 15. In DNA form, the CDR3 reads TGCGCCAGCAGCCAGTGGACTTGGGTTACTAGCGGAAACAATGAGCAGTTCTTC. Protein product: CASSQWTWVTSGNNEQFF.

This clonotype was detected ten times or more. This chain connects TRBV6-2 or TRBV6-3 to TRBJ2-7; D not resolved. Germline V lookup: CDR1 MNHEY, CDR2 SVGEGT. The CDR3 runs to 15 residues. V shed 8 bases and J shed 5 bases, with 22 bases lying between them. CDR3 amino acids: CASSHPGGGLDEQYF. As DNA, the CDR3 is TGTGCCAGCTCCCACCCAGGCGGCGGCCTGGACGAGCAGTACTTC.

This clonotype came up many times. This chain joins TRBV4-3 and TRBJ2-1; tentative D call: TRBD2 (5 bases). This CDR3 has 14 residues. With 8 bases removed from V and 13 bases from J, the gap between germline ends came to 24 bases. Per germline, CDR1 LGHNA and CDR2 YSLEER. Here the CDR3 DNA reads TGCGCCAGCGATGTTGGCCTAGCCAGCCGCCCTCAGTTCTTC. Its translation: CASDVGLASRPQFF.

The chain employs TRBV15 and TRBJ1-5; D possibly corresponds to TRBD1 (5 bases). Trimming left V 4 bases short and J 6 bases short, with 10 bases between. The CDR3 is 13 amino acids. Germline V gene lookup returns CDR1 LNHNV and CDR2 YYDKDF (reference sequence). The CDR3: CATSTRESQPQHF. CDR3 in DNA: TGTGCCACCAGCACCAGGGAAAGTCAGCCCCAGCATTTT.

This clonotype was observed a few times. V usage is TRBV4-3 and J usage is TRBJ2-1; D is tentatively TRBD1 or TRBD2 (5 bases each). CDR3 length: 15 residues. Germline assignment: CDR1 LGHNA and CDR2 YSLEER. Trimming took off 1 base at V and 8 bases at J, with 15 bases between the two ends. The CDR3 loop is CASSQVGTTTDEQFF. The CDR3 DNA reads as TGCGCCAGCAGCCAAGTCGGGACGACGACAGATGAGCAGTTCTTC.

Comment on this clonotype: This sequence may be a read error, since a much larger clone differs from it by one base. This chain joins TRBV5-1 and TRBJ2-3; 7 positions agree with TRBD1. The CDR3 spans 15 residues. V dropped 0 bases and J dropped 1; count of bases not matched to a gene: 2. Germline CDR1 is SGHRS and CDR2 is YFSETQ. The CDR3 loop is CASSLAGTGTDTQYF. The CDR3 nucleotides are TGCGCCAGCAGCTTGGCCGGGACAGGCACAGATACGCAGTATTTT.

This clonotype was detected many times. The genes are TRBV28 and TRBJ2-1; the D is unclear. V was clipped by 4 bases and J by 5 bases, with 12 bases between them. The CDR3 runs 14 residues. Germline V gene sequence: CDR1 MDHEN, CDR2 SYDVKM. CDR3 region: CASSWAWQNNEQFF. CDR3 coding DNA: TGTGCCAGCAGTTGGGCTTGGCAGAACAATGAGCAGTTCTTC.

This clonotype was counted ten times or more. V and J are TRBV7-9 and TRBJ1-1, with D perhaps TRBD1 (6 bases). V gave up 5 bases and J gave up 1 base, with 14 bases separating them. The germline V gene has CDR1 SEHNR and CDR2 FQNEAQ (reference sequence). This CDR3 has 15 residues. The CDR3 DNA reads TGTGCCAGCAGCCCGCGACAGGACGAGAACACTGAAGCTTTCTTT. Amino acid sequence: CASSPRQDENTEAFF.

The chain links TRBV4-1 to TRBJ2-3, with 7 bases lining up with TRBD1. The germline CDR1 and CDR2 sequences are MGHRA and YSYEKL. There are 14 residues in the CDR3. V shed 4 bases and J 5 bases; nucleotides not matched to a gene: 6. The CDR3 spells CASSRGGFEDTQYF. Here the CDR3 DNA reads TGCGCCAGCAGCCGAGGGGGCTTTGAAGATACGCAGTATTTT.

There are many counts of this clonotype. The chain combines TRBV10-3 with TRBJ1-1; a possible D gene is TRBD1 (5 bases). V was shortened by 10 bases and J by 0 bases, with 12 bases between the two germline ends. The CDR3 is made up of 13 amino acids. Per germline, CDR1 ENHRY and CDR2 SYGVKD. As DNA, the CDR3 is TGTGCCACCGGGGACGGACTGAACACTGAAGCTTTCTTT. Residues: CATGDGLNTEAFF.

The table lists this clonotype with many counts. This chain uses TRBV27 with TRBJ1-4; D ambiguous. The CDR3 contains 14 residues. Germline V lookup: CDR1 MNHEY, CDR2 SMNVEV (reference sequence). The ends were cut back, 7 bases at V and 7 bases at J, with 16 bases in the middle. CDR3 DNA sequence: TGTGCCAGCACCCGGACGGCGGCGGGTGAAAAACTGTTTTTT. Encoded protein: CASTRTAAGEKLFF. Combining the CDR3 with reference TRBV27 and TRBJ1-4 gives the whole variable domain EAQVTQNPRYLITVTGKKLTVTCSQNMNHEYMSWYRQDPGLGLRQIYYSMNVEVTDKGDVPEGYKVSRKEKRNFPLILESPSPNQTSLYFCASTRTAAGEKLFFGSGTQLSVL.

The sample holds many counts of this clonotype. The chain uses TRBV12-3 or TRBV12-4 and TRBJ1-1; D perhaps matches TRBD1 (5 bases). Trimming left V 1 base short and J 11 bases short, with 14 bases between. The CDR3 runs 13 residues. CDR3 region: CASSLDWGSGAFF. For the CDR3, the DNA is TGTGCCAGCAGTTTAGACTGGGGCAGTGGGGCTTTCTTT.

This clonotype was found many times. V gene TRBV7-2 combines with J gene TRBJ2-7; possibly TRBD1 for D (6 bases). Trimming removed 1 base at V and 5 bases at J, with 12 bases between. Germline CDR1 reads SGHTA; CDR2 reads FQGNSA. This CDR3 is 14 amino acids long. The CDR3 nucleotides are TGTGCCAGCAGCTTAGGACAGGCTTGGCACGAGCAGTACTTC. As protein: CASSLGQAWHEQYF.

This clonotype showed up many times. The J gene is TRBJ2-1, the V gene TRBV20-1; D ambiguous. The V and J ends lost 0 bases and 7 bases respectively, with 10 bases between them. CDR1 and CDR2 (germline): DFQATT, SNEGSKA (reference sequence). The CDR3 sequence is 13 residues long. The CDR3 DNA sequence: TGCAGTGCTAGAGATCAGTGGAAAAATGAGCAGTTCTTC. Residues: CSARDQWKNEQFF.

The chain joins TRBV10-1 to TRBJ1-1, with unresolved D. Germline V gives CDR1 WNHNN, CDR2 SYGVQD (reference sequence). The CDR3 sequence is 14 residues long. V was clipped by 3 bases and J by 4 bases, with 12 bases between them. As DNA, the CDR3 is TGCGCCAGCAGTGAAGGACGGGGTGGCACTGAAGCTTTCTTT. This encodes CASSEGRGGTEAFF.

This clonotype was recorded many times. This rearrangement joins TRBV20-1 to TRBJ1-2; a possible D gene is TRBD1 (6 bases). This CDR3 is 12 amino acids long. V was cut by 0 bases and J by 8 bases, with 10 bases left in between. Germline CDR1 is DFQATT and CDR2 is SNEGSKA (reference sequence). The CDR3 DNA reads as TGCAGTGCTAGAGATGGGAGGGGGGGCTACACCTTC. This sequence encodes CSARDGRGGYTF.

This clonotype has ten or more counts. The chain couples TRBV2 to TRBJ1-2, with TRBD1 matching over 8 bases. Trimming cost V 7 bases and J 3 bases; bases outside gene matches: 7. Per germline, CDR1 SNHLY and CDR2 FYNNEI. This CDR3 is 14 amino acids long. As DNA, the CDR3 is TGTGCCAGCATCCTGCAGGGGGCCGACTATGGCTACACCTTC. This sequence encodes CASILQGADYGYTF.

In this sample, this clonotype turned up many times. The chain links TRBV3-1 to TRBJ1-6; D is undetermined. The germline gives CDR1 LGHDT, CDR2 YNNKEL (reference sequence). The CDR3 is 19 residues long. The V gene lost 0 bases and the J gene lost 10 bases, with 25 bases spanning the gap. The CDR3 spells CASSQDAGFGSRGGSPLHF. The CDR3 DNA sequence: TGTGCCAGCAGCCAAGATGCAGGTTTCGGCAGCCGGGGAGGATCACCCCTCCACTTT.